This TCR beta chain originates from a study of T cells after yellow fever vaccination. Points on this clonotype: Its antigen is still unknown.

Germline-derived CDR1 and CDR2 are SGHDT and YYEEEE. The CDR3 is made up of 14 amino acids. The V and J ends lost 4 bases and 3 bases respectively, with 10 bases between them. Findings and limits, study-wide: The booster response re-showed most primary clones: around 96% CD4, more than 80% CD8. A limited proportion of clonotypes was detected within both the CD4 and CD8 compartments.

From the 5' RACE reads, TCRdb called clonotypes with MiXCR, one entry per CDR3 protein. The sample records about 630,000 distinct CDR3 sequences, 12% being singletons. Sequences were derived from PBMCs, sampled on the day of the yellow fever booster vaccination. This TCR was sampled from a man between 25 and 39 years old who received the YFV17D yellow fever vaccine. V and J are TRBV5-6 and TRBJ2-2; the D gene is possibly TRBD1 (6 bases). The DNA for the CDR3 is TGTGCCAGCAGCACACAGGGCTACACCGGGGAGCTGTTTTTT. This sequence encodes CASSTQGYTGELFF.